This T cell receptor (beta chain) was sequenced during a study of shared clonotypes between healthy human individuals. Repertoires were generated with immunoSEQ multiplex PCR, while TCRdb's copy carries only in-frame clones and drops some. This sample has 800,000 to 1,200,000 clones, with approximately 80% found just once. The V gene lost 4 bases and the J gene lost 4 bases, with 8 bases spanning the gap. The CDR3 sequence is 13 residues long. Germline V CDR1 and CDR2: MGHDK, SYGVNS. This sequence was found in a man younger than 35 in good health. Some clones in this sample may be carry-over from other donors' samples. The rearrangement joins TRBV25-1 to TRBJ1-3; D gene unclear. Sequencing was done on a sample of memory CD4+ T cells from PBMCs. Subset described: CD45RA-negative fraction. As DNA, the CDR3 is TGTGCCAGCAGTGGTCACTTCGGAAACACCATATATTTT. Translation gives CASSGHFGNTIYF. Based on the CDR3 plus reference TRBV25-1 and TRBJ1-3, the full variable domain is EADIYQTPRYLVIGTGKKITLECSQTMGHDKMYWYQQDPGMELHLIHYSYGVNSTEKGDLSSESTVSRIRTEHFPLTLESARPSHTSQYLCASSGHFGNTIYFGEGSWLTVV.